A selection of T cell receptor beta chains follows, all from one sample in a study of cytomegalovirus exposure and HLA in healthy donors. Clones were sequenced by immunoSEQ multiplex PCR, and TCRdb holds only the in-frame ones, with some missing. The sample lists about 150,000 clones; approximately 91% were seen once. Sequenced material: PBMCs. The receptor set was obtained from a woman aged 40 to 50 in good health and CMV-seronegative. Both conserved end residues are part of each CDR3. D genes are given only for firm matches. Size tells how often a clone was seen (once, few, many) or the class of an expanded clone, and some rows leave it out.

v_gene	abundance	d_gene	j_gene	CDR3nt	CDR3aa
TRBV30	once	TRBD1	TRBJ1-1	TGTGCCTTCGCCCGACAGGGTAACACTGAAGCTTTCTTT	CAFARQGNTEAFF
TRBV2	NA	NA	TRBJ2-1	TGTGCCAGCAACGGAGAGGGCAGAAACAATGAGCAGTTCTTC	CASNGEGRNNEQFF
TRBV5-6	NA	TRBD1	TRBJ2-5	TGTGCCAGCAGCTTCCCCGGGACAGGGGGAGAGACCCAGTACTTC	CASSFPGTGGETQYF
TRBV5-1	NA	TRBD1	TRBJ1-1	TGCGCCAGCAGCTTGACAGGGGCTATGAACACTGAAGCTTTCTTT	CASSLTGAMNTEAFF
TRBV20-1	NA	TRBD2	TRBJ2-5	TGCAGTGGCAGCGGGGTGGAGACCCAGTACTTC	CSGSGVETQYF
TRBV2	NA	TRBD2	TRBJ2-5	TGTGCCAGCAGGGGGGAGGGGAGCGGGACCCAGTACTTC	CASRGEGSGTQYF
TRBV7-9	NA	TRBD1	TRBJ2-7	TGTGCCAGCAGCGCACGGGGGACAGGACCTTACGAGCAGTACTTC	CASSARGTGPYEQYF
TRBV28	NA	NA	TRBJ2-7	TGTGCCAGCAGCCCGCATACAGGGAGTGGCTACGAGCAGTACTTC	CASSPHTGSGYEQYF
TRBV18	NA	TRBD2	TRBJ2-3	TGTGCCAGCTCACCACCGTTGGGACTAGAGGCGGATACGCAGTATTTT	CASSPPLGLEADTQYF
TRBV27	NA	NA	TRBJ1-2	TGTGCCAGCAGTACAGGACCCTATGGCTACACCTTC	CASSTGPYGYTF
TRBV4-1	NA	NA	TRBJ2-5	TGCGCCAGCAGCGACTCACCGACCGGGGTCCTTAAACAAGAGACCCAGTACTTC	CASSDSPTGVLKQETQYF
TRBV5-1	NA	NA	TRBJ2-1	TGCGCCAGCAGCTTGGGACCGAGGGGACTGGGCTACAATGAGCAGTTCTTC	CASSLGPRGLGYNEQFF
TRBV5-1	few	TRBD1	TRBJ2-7	TGCGCCAGCAGCCCAGGGACAGGGGGCAACGAGCAGTACTTC	CASSPGTGGNEQYF
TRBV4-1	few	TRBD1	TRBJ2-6	TGCGCCAGCAGCCAAGATACAGGGGCCCGTTCTGGGGCCAACGTCCTGACTTTC	CASSQDTGARSGANVLTF
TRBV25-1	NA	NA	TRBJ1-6	TGTGCCAGCGGTGAAGTTAGTAATTCACCCCTCCACTTT	CASGEVSNSPLHF
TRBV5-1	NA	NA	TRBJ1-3	TGCGCCAGCAGCGGTGAGGGAAACACCATATATTTT	CASSGEGNTIYF
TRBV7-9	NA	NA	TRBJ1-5	TGTTCCAGCACCCTATGGGGGGGAGGGGAAAATCAGCCCCAGCATTTT	CSSTLWGGGENQPQHF
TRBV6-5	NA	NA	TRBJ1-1	TGTGCCAGCAGTTACTCGAACCGACGGGTAACTGAAGCTTTCTTT	CASSYSNRRVTEAFF
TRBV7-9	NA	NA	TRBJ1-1	TGTGCCAGCAGCTTAGCCGAGAGGGGGTGGGCTTTCTTT	CASSLAERGWAFF
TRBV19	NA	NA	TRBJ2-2	TGTGCCAGTAACCCTAGAATGGCCACCGGGGAGCTGTTTTTT	CASNPRMATGELFF
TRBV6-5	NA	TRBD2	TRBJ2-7	TGTGCCAGCAGACAACCGGGACTAGCGGACTACGAGCAGTACTTC	CASRQPGLADYEQYF
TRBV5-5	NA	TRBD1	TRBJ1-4	TGTGCCAGCAGCCGGACAGGGGCCGGTAATGAAAAACTGTTTTTT	CASSRTGAGNEKLFF
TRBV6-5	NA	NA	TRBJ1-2	TGTGCCAGCAGTTACTCGACAGGCTTTAACTATGGCTACACCTTC	CASSYSTGFNYGYTF
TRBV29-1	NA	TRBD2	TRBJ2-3	TGCAGCGTTGATTTCCTAGCGGGAGGGGTTGGTACGCAGTATTTT	CSVDFLAGGVGTQYF
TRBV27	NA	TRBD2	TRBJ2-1	TGTGCCAGCAGTTTAGGACTAGCGGGAGTCAATGAGCAGTTCTTC	CASSLGLAGVNEQFF
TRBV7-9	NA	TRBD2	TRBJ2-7	TGTGCCAGCAGCTTAAGCGGGAGGGAATACGAGCAGTACTTC	CASSLSGREYEQYF
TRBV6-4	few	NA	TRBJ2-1	TGTGCCAGCAGTGACCCCGGGAGTTCTAACAATGAGCAGTTCTTC	CASSDPGSSNNEQFF
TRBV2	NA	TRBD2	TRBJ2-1	TGTGCCAGCAATCTAGCGGGAGGAGGTAGCGGTGAGCAGTTCTTC	CASNLAGGGSGEQFF
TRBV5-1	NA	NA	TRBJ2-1	TGCGCCAGCAGCCTCCGACAGAGCTCCTACAATGAGCAGTTCTTC	CASSLRQSSYNEQFF
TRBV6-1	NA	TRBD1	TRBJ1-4	TGTGCCAGCAGTGCCCACAGGGGGCGATCTGAAAAACTGTTTTTT	CASSAHRGRSEKLFF
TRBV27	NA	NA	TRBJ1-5	TGTGCCAGCAGTTTTAGTACAGCCGGTGGCAATCAGCCCCAGCATTTT	CASSFSTAGGNQPQHF
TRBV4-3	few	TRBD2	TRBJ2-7	TGCGCCAGCAGCCGTGGCGGGAGCTACGAGCAGTACTTC	CASSRGGSYEQYF
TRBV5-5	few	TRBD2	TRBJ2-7	TGTGCCAGCAGCTTCCGGACATCGCGGGAGGGCTACGAGCAGTACTTC	CASSFRTSREGYEQYF
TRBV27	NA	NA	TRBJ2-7	TGTGCCAGCAGTCGTAGCGGCCCACGCTACGAGCAGTACTTC	CASSRSGPRYEQYF
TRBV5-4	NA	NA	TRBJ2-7	TGTGCCAGCAGCTCCAGGGGACCCTCCTACGAGCAGTACTTC	CASSSRGPSYEQYF
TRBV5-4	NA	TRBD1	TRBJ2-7	TGTGCCAGCAGCTTGGGCGGGCAGGGGGCCTCCTACGAGCAGTACTTC	CASSLGGQGASYEQYF
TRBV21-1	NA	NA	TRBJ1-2	TGTGCCCAGGGGTTGGGCGGCTACACCTTC	CAQGLGGYTF
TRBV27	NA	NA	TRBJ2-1	TGTGCCAGCAGTAGACGGCAGGGCTACAATGAGCAGTTCTTC	CASSRRQGYNEQFF
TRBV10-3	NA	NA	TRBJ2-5	TGTGCCATCAGTAAGGACTACATCCGAGAGACCCAGTACTTC	CAISKDYIRETQYF
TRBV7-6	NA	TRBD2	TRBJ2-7	TGTGCCACAGCGCCCTCCCCGTTAAGGACTAGCGGGACCTCCTACGAGCAGTACTTC	CATAPSPLRTSGTSYEQYF
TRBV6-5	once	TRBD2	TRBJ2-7	TGTGCCAGCAGTTACTCAACTAGCGGGATGTGGGAGCAGTACTTC	CASSYSTSGMWEQYF
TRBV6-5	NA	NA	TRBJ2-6	TGTGCCAGCAGTTACAGGTGGGGCAGTCAGGCCAACGTCCTGACTTTC	CASSYRWGSQANVLTF
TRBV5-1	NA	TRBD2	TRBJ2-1	TGCGCCAGCAGCGTGGGTTCTAGCGGGAGTTTGAATGAGCAGTTCTTC	CASSVGSSGSLNEQFF
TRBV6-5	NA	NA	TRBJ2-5	TGTGCCAGCAGTTATGGGGGGGGCTCGGAGACCCAGTACTTC	CASSYGGGSETQYF
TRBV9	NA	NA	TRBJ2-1	TGTGCCAGCAGCGAGACCGGACAGCACTACAATGAGCAGTTCTTC	CASSETGQHYNEQFF
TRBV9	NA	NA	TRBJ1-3	TGTGCCAGCAGCGTAGATCGGGGGTGGTCTGGAAACACCATATATTTT	CASSVDRGWSGNTIYF
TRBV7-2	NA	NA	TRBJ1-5	TGTGCCAGCAGCCCCCGAACGGTTGTAGCGGGTCAGCCCCAGCATTTT	CASSPRTVVAGQPQHF
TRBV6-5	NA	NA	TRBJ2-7	TGTGCCAGCAGTTACGGTCGGGCTACGGGGGTCGAGCAGTACTTC	CASSYGRATGVEQYF
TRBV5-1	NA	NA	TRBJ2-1	TGCGCCAGCAGCTTCCTGGTTGGCGGGATCACCTACAATGAGCAGTTCTTC	CASSFLVGGITYNEQFF
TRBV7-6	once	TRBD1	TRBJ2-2	TGTGCCAGCAGCTTCGGGCAGGGGGCAAACACCGGGGAGCTGTTTTTT	CASSFGQGANTGELFF